The clone carrying this T cell receptor beta chain was counted between two and nine times. What it binds is unknown. The data were taken from a study of regulatory T cells in long-lasting Graves disease. Through Arm-PCR of CDR3 regions and iRepertoire HTBI primers, TCR beta libraries were built. TCRdb re-called the multiplex PCR reads with MiXCR, one entry per CDR3 protein. This sample has roughly 560,000 distinct CDR3 sequences, with approximately 12% found just once. This CDR3 has 15 residues. V lost 5 bases to trimming and J lost 7 bases; unmatched junction nucleotides: 5. Germline lookup yields CDR1 MNHNS and CDR2 SASEGT. Study-level findings and limits: A limited number of samples was an acknowledged limitation.

Described time point: newly diagnosed GD, antithyroid drugs for less than 3 months. Making the TCR library involved RNA that had been extracted from PBMCs. The same data also contributed to another study, on T cells in Graves' hyperthyroidism and ophthalmopathy.

The specimen comprised peripheral blood mononuclear cells (PBMCs), sampled at new diagnosis, from a patient treated with antithyroid drugs. This receptor was obtained from a young woman with Graves disease. The chain carries TRBV6-1 and TRBJ2-7; TRBD2 matches at 16 bases. Here the CDR3 reads CASSLRGLAGGEQYF. The CDR3 bases are TGTGCCAGCAGTCTACGGGGACTAGCGGGAGGGGAGCAGTACTTC.